Below are 14 T cell receptor beta chains sequenced from a single sample in a study of OX40 agonist ivuxolimab in advanced cancers. The repertoire was sequenced with immunoSEQ multiplex PCR; TCRdb's copy has only in-frame clones and lacks some. The sample has approximately 90,000 clones; approximately 90% are singletons. This specimen was CD4+ or CD8+ T cells sorted from blood, taken in a trial of the OX40 agonist ivuxolimab. These receptors were obtained from an adult with an advanced solid tumor such as melanoma, head and neck, liver or kidney cancer.

The gene calls are TRBV6-5 and TRBJ1-1; the D is unclear. Trimming removed 6 bases from V and 3 bases from J, with 5 bases in between. CDR1 and CDR2 from the germline V gene are MNHEY and SVGAGI. This CDR3 is built from 11 residues. The CDR3 sequence: CASRAYTEAFF. The CDR3 DNA reads as TGTGCCAGCAGGGCGTACACTGAAGCTTTCTTT.

The CDR3 DNA reads as TGTGCCACCAGCACTCGCCAGGTCGGTGAAAAACTGTTTTTT. Its protein product is CATSTRQVGEKLFF. The V and J genes are TRBV15 and TRBJ1-4; D gene ambiguous. CDR1 is LNHNV and CDR2 is YYDKDF in the germline V gene (reference sequence). Trimming took off 4 bases at V and 7 bases at J, with 13 bases between the two ends. CDR3 length: 14 residues.

CDR3 coding DNA: TGTGCCAGCTCACAATCGACAGGGGACGAGCAGTACTTC. Amino acids: CASSQSTGDEQYF. The chain couples TRBV18 to TRBJ2-7, with 8 bases matching TRBD1. This CDR3 is 13 amino acids long. With 4 bases clipped from V and 5 bases from J, the junction kept 4 bases outside the gene matches. Germline values: CDR1 KGHSH, CDR2 LQKENI.

CDR3 protein: CATGQGKNTQYF. For the CDR3, the DNA is TGTGCCACTGGACAGGGAAAAAATACGCAGTATTTT. The V and J genes are TRBV19 and TRBJ2-3, with 8 bases fitting TRBD1. CDR1 is LNHDA and CDR2 is SQIVND in the germline V gene (reference sequence). J was trimmed by 7 bases and V by 10 bases; bases with no gene match: 7. The CDR3 consists of 12 residues.

The chain combines TRBV18 with TRBJ2-1; 7 bases match TRBD1. The CDR3 is made up of 13 amino acids. With 2 bases clipped from V and 9 bases from J, the junction kept 4 bases outside the gene matches. CDR1 is KGHSH and CDR2 is LQKENI in the germline V gene. CDR3 in DNA: TGTGCCAGCTCACCAAGTACAGGGGTTGAGCAGTTCTTC. Its translation: CASSPSTGVEQFF.

This chain uses TRBV5-4 with TRBJ2-3, with TRBD2 identical over 9 bases. CDR1 is SGHNT, CDR2 YYREEE, per germline (reference sequence). This CDR3 contains 16 residues. The junction had 2 bases not matched to a gene; V was cut back by 0 bases and J by 0 bases. The CDR3 coding sequence is TGTGCCAGCAGCTTGGGGCTAGCGGGGAGCACAGATACGCAGTATTTT. Translating it yields CASSLGLAGSTDTQYF.

The chain is built from TRBV30 and TRBJ2-2, with D uncertain. This CDR3 contains 14 residues. The germline gives CDR1 GTSNPN, CDR2 SVGIG (reference sequence). The V gene lost 4 bases and the J gene lost 6 bases, with 15 bases spanning the gap. This chain's CDR3 is CAWNSGVSAGELFF. The CDR3 nucleotides are TGTGCCTGGAACTCTGGGGTGTCCGCCGGGGAGCTGTTTTTT.

In this sample, this clone turned up once. This sequence joins TRBV7-2 and TRBJ1-2; 8 bases are a match to TRBD1. The CDR3 has 14 residues. Trimming cost V 5 bases and J 3 bases; bases outside gene matches: 5. Germline V gene data show CDR1 as SGHTA and CDR2 as FQGNSA. Written as DNA, the CDR3 is TGTGCCAGCAGCACGGGACAGGCCTACTATGGCTACACCTTC. It is translated as CASSTGQAYYGYTF.

The CDR3 DNA follows: TGCGCCAGCAGCTTGGACAGGGGATATGGCTACACCTTC. Amino acid sequence: CASSLDRGYGYTF. The chain is built from TRBV5-1 and TRBJ1-2; 7 bases line up with TRBD1. Germline assignment: CDR1 SGHRS and CDR2 YFSETQ. The CDR3 extends over 13 amino acids. Germline trimming cut 0 bases from V and 5 bases from J; bases unmatched to any gene: 1.

The J gene is TRBJ1-2, the V gene TRBV28, with 7 bases identical to TRBD1. CDR3 length: 15 residues. V gave up 7 bases and J gave up 2 bases; unmatched junction bases: 10. The germline gives CDR1 MDHEN, CDR2 SYDVKM. The CDR3 spells CASNPGDRLNYGYTF. The CDR3 coding sequence is TGTGCCAGCAACCCCGGGGACAGACTAAACTATGGCTACACCTTC.

Details on this clone: One end of the junction does not line up with germline, which may come from a read error. This CDR3 is CAGSPMVQGAGSPLHF. The DNA for the CDR3 is TGTGCCGGCAGTCCTATGGTACAGGGGGCAGGTTCACCCCTCCACTTT. This chain connects TRBV7-2 to TRBJ1-6, with 9 nucleotides matching TRBD1. Germline CDR1 and CDR2: SGHTA and FQGNSA. The length of the CDR3 is 16 residues.

This sequence joins TRBV9 and TRBJ2-5; D is perhaps TRBD1 (8 bases). Germline values: CDR1 SGDLS, CDR2 YYNGEE. The CDR3 covers 14 residues. V dropped 3 bases and J dropped 4 bases, with 13 bases sitting between them. The DNA for the CDR3 is TGTGCCAGCAGCGCAGGGGGCGGGAGAGAGACCCAGTACTTC. It encodes CASSAGGGRETQYF. Variable domain in full (rest from reference TRBV9 and TRBJ2-5): DSGVTQTPKHLITATGQRVTLRCSPRSGDLSVYWYQQSLDQGLQFLIQYYNGEERAKGNILERFSAQQFPDLHSELNLSSLELGDSALYFCASSAGGGRETQYFGPGTRLLVL.

The J gene is TRBJ2-1, the V gene TRBV11-2; D is uncertain. The CDR3 runs 14 residues. CDR1 and CDR2 (germline): SGHAT, FQNNGV. The V end was cut by 5 bases, the J end by 3 bases, with 11 bases between. The CDR3 reads CASSPALVYNEQFF. The DNA of the CDR3 is TGTGCCAGCAGCCCGGCCCTCGTCTACAATGAGCAGTTCTTC.

The V gene is TRBV7-6, the J gene TRBJ2-3; 7 bases are a match to TRBD2. J gave up 4 bases and V 4 bases, and 8 bases lay outside the gene matches. CDR3 size: 15 residues. Germline V gene sequence: CDR1 SGHVS, CDR2 FNYEAQ. The CDR3 reads CASSSSTSSADTQYF. CDR3 in DNA: TGTGCCAGCAGCTCATCGACTAGCTCCGCAGATACGCAGTATTTT.